This TCR beta chain emerged from a study of beta chain features in type 1 diabetes (dated by TCRdb to 2016 to 2018). Concerning the study at large: No differences in mean age, gender distribution, total cell number or subset yield were found between patients and healthy donors. In the study, recently diagnosed type 1 diabetes patients and matched healthy donors were compared on the TCRB repertoires of their sorted circulating CD4+ T cell subsets. Regulatory and stem cell-like memory subsets were obtained from only 8 patients and roughly 8 healthy donors, while naive and central memory subsets were obtained from all 30 or so donors. Across all samples, some 110,000,000 sorted cells were examined, and cell number per subset correlated strongly with RNA yield.

The entire isolated RNA was reverse transcribed using the High Capacity cDNA Reverse Transcription Kit, and thus expressed TCRB transcripts were sequenced. Deep immunoSEQ sequencing was applied to naive, central memory and regulatory T cell samples, giving an average of about 3.8 million total reads per sample. Sorted cells were lysed in RLT buffer, and RNA was extracted using DNase-treated RNeasy Micro or Mini kits according to cell number. Each cell subset was processed on its own to prevent cross-contamination, while patient and healthy donor samples were processed together. Using the immunoSEQ multiplex PCR, TCRB sequences were amplified from cDNA into 87-bp fragments spanning the CDR3 region. Sequencing of the amplicons was done on the Illumina HiSeq platform. Turning to the authors' computational methods: PCR bias was computationally corrected using synthetic template baselines, reads within Hamming distance 2 were collapsed, and singletons that could not be merged were discarded. By aligning reads against IMGT, V, D and J genes, CDR3 length, and insertions or deletions at six rearrangement sites were assigned. Clonotype counts were normalized to sorted cell number within each subset before computing true diversity and Gini coefficients with the tcR R package. The overlap coefficient, calculated on TCRB nucleotide sequences, was used to quantify repertoire sharing. Out-of-frame TCRB sequences from naive cells were analyzed to stand in for the pre-selection repertoire. TCRdb stores this immuneACCESS table with in-frame sequences only. Part of the clones is absent; in the studies checked, under half of the shortfall reflects unresolved V genes, and no reason is known for the rest. The D gene and trimming were derived from the DNA, and the V and J assignments and clone size from that table. The sample profile shows roughly 280,000 clones; roughly 24% of them were found once. The ten largest clones take up roughly 0.011% of the sample.

Findings and caveats that apply to the study as a whole: Naive, central memory and regulatory TCRB repertoires appeared to be more alike among patients than among healthy donors. PCR might favor shorter templates, but patient and control samples were amplified and corrected together, so any skew would affect both groups equally. Patients with type 1 diabetes made fewer insertions and deleted more nucleotides at VDJ recombination sites, implying thymic rearrangement abnormalities. Sequencing cDNA rather than genomic DNA could over-represent highly expressing activated cells, although activation and CD3 levels did not differ between groups. A moderate but significant shortening of TCRB CDR3 length was observed in type 1 diabetes patients in all four CD4+ subsets. Only small numbers of individuals were included in the HLA sub-analyses, which left unresolved whether HLA type had any influence on TCRB rearrangement.

From each donor, a single peripheral blood sample of approximately 0.11 L on average was drawn into heparinised tubes. Using a panel that included CD45RO, CCR7, CD25, CD127, CD95 and CD27, naive, central memory, regulatory and stem cell-like memory CD4+ T cells were sorted on a BD FACSAria II. Purity was above 95% for every sorted population. PBMCs were separated immediately by Lymphoprep density gradient centrifugation and were stained directly, without being cultured. To minimize batch effects, samples were stained and sorted in pairs, one healthy donor with one patient per experiment. Sequences MGHRA (CDR1) and YSYEKL (CDR2) are obtained from the germline V gene. The cysteine opens and the phenylalanine closes a CDR3 of 16 amino acids. The CDR3 DNA has 48 bases and is translated from base 1. With respect to this clone: The antigen it recognizes is unknown. The junction departs from the called germline gene at one end, perhaps through a read error.

The specimen sequenced was naive CD4+ T cells from blood. According to the study, the label for this sample's cell subset or site signals: true naive CD4+ T cells. The V and J genes are TRBV4-1 and TRBJ2-1; TRBD2 agrees with 9 junctional bases. This TCR came from a woman aged 30 to 39 with type 1 diabetes. The CDR3 region reads CASSQDASGKYNEQFF. The nucleotide sequence is given as TGTGCCAGCAGCCAAGATGCTAGCGGGAAGTACAATGAGCAGTTCTTC.